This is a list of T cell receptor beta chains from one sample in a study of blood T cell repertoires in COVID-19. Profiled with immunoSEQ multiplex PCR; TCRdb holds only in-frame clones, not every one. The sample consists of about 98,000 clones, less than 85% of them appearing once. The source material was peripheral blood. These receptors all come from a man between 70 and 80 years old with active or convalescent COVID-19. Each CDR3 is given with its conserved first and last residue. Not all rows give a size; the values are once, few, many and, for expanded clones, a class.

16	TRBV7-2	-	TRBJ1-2	CASSSHRDTANYGYTF
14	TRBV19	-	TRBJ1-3	CASSIPGGRNTIYF
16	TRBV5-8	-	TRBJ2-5	CASSLGHNWYQETQYF
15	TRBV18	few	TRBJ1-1	CASSPSGTVNTEAFF
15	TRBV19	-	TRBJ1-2	CASSIARQGNYGYTF
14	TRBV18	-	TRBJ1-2	CASSPVDRGNGYTF
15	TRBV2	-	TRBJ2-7	CASRGGAASSYEQYF
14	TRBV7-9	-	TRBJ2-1	CASSPWGGNNEQFF
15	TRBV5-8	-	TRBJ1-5	CASSGPQGMDQPQHF
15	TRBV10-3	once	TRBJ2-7	CAISGSGQPNYEQYF
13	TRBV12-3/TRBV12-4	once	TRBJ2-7	CASRQGAWAEQYF
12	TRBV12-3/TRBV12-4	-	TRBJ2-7	CASSFGEGEQYF
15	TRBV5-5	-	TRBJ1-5	CASSLGESGGQPQHF
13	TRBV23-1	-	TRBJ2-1	CASSQASDNEQFF
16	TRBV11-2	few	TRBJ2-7	CASSSRSSDTYYEQYF
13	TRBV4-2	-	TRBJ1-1	CASSQEGDTEAFF
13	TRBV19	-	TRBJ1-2	CASRPQGARGYTF
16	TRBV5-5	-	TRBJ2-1	CASSPLGAKTYNEQFF
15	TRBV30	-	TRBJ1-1	CAWTALQGWNTEAFF
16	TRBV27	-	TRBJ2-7	CASSLRTNPPVYEQYF
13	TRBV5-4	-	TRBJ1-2	CASRVMGEDGYTF
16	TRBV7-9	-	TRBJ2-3	CASSFKRGPNTDTQYF
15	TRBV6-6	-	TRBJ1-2	CASSTTGISSYGYTF
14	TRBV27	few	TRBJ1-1	CASSGQGALTEAFF
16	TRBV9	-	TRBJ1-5	CASSPGTTYSNQPQHF
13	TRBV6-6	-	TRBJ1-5	CASSPGMGQPQHF
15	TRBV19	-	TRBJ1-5	CASSIRGQWGQPQHF
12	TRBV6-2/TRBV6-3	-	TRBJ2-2	CASSQQGWELFF
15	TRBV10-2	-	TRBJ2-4	CASSTGSVAKNIQYF
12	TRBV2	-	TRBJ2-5	CASSEGRETQYF
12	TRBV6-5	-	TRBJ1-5	CASSPWDKAQHF
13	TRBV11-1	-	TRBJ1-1	CASSLLRTGEAFF
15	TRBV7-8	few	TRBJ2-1	CASSLAGGGPIEQFF
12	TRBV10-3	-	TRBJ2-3	CAISDMTDTQYF
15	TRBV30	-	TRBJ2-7	CAWSALAGFPYEQYF
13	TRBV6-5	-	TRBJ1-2	CASIQQGGLGYTF
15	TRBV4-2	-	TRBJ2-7	CASSQDRGWSYEQYF